One and the same sample provided the 2 T cell receptor beta chains below, sequenced in a study of blood T cell repertoires in COVID-19. The table came from immunoSEQ multiplex PCR; TCRdb's copy has only in-frame clones and leaves some out. The table lists around 190,000 clones, roughly nine tenths of them singletons, with less than 2% in the top ten. The specimen was peripheral blood. These TCRs come from a man younger than 35 who had recovered from COVID-19.

The chain is built from TRBV6-5 and TRBJ1-2, with 7 bases lining up with TRBD1. Germline V lookup: CDR1 MNHEY, CDR2 SVGAGI. The V gene end was trimmed by 3 bases and the J gene end by 8 bases; junction bases not matched to a gene: 9. The CDR3 totals 14 residues. CDR3 DNA: TGTGCCAGCAGTTATATGACAGGGCGAGGGGGCTACACCTTC. Translated: CASSYMTGRGGYTF.

The CDR3 region is CASSVYSNQPQHF. The CDR3 DNA follows: TGTGCCAGCAGCGTCTATAGCAATCAGCCCCAGCATTTT. The V gene is TRBV6-2 or TRBV6-3, the J gene TRBJ1-5, with D unresolved. The CDR3 has 13 amino acids. V was clipped by 6 bases and J by 0 bases, with 6 bases between them. CDR1 is MNHEY, CDR2 SVGEGT, per germline.